A selection of T cell receptor beta chains follows, all from one sample in a study of blood T cell repertoires in COVID-19. The table came from immunoSEQ multiplex PCR; TCRdb's copy has only in-frame clones and leaves some out. The data show more than 25,000 clones, approximately 80% seen once. The material sequenced was peripheral blood. The receptors originated from a human donor in a cohort sampled during active COVID-19. The CDR3 runs from the conserved cysteine through the conserved F or W. A D gene is named only where the DNA matches it firmly. Clone sizes are given selectively: once, few, many, or a class where the clone is expanded.

v_gene	abundance	d_gene	j_gene	CDR3aa	CDR3nt
TRBV28	NA	NA	TRBJ2-1	CASTPWALETQAYNEQFF	TGTGCCAGCACCCCCTGGGCACTCGAGACACAAGCCTACAATGAGCAGTTCTTC
TRBV2	NA	TRBD1	TRBJ1-1	CASSGPGTANTEAFF	TGTGCCAGCAGTGGCCCCGGGACAGCGAACACTGAAGCTTTCTTT
TRBV5-8	NA	NA	TRBJ1-1	CASSLGGGRGTEAFF	TGTGCCAGCAGCTTGGGTGGAGGGCGAGGGACTGAAGCTTTCTTT
TRBV24-1	few	NA	TRBJ2-7	CATSSPRDTEKQYF	TGTGCCACCAGCTCACCCCGGGACACCGAGAAGCAGTACTTC
TRBV7-2	once	TRBD1	TRBJ1-4	CASSLGQGAEKLFF	TGTGCCAGCAGCTTAGGCCAGGGGGCCGAAAAACTGTTTTTT
TRBV27	NA	TRBD2	TRBJ2-5	CASSLREGETQYF	TGTGCCAGCAGTTTGCGGGAGGGAGAGACCCAGTACTTC
TRBV27	NA	TRBD2	TRBJ2-1	CASSLLQAGGPQNEQFF	TGTGCCAGCAGTTTACTCCAAGCGGGGGGGCCCCAGAATGAGCAGTTCTTC
TRBV5-1	NA	NA	TRBJ2-3	CASSLGPEADTQYF	TGCGCCAGCAGCTTGGGCCCAGAGGCAGATACGCAGTATTTT
TRBV10-2	NA	TRBD2	TRBJ2-3	CASSDGRGGSTDTQYF	TGCGCCAGCAGTGATGGGCGGGGGGGGAGCACAGATACGCAGTATTTT
TRBV5-4	NA	TRBD1	TRBJ2-3	CASSSGTGTDTQYF	TGTGCCAGCAGCTCCGGGACAGGGACAGATACGCAGTATTTT
TRBV19	NA	TRBD1	TRBJ2-7	CANRTGVFIYEQYF	TGTGCCAACCGGACAGGGGTCTTTATATACGAGCAGTACTTC
TRBV3-1/TRBV3-2	NA	TRBD2	TRBJ2-7	CASSQDSIAGGSYEQYF	TGTGCCAGCAGCCAAGATTCGATAGCGGGGGGCTCCTACGAGCAGTACTTC
TRBV21-1	NA	NA	TRBJ1-5	CASRSEQGPQPQHF	TGTGCCAGTAGGTCGGAACAGGGGCCTCAGCCCCAGCATTTT
TRBV27	few	NA	TRBJ2-1	CASSSSGNEQFF	TGTGCCAGCAGTAGTTCAGGAAATGAGCAGTTCTTC
TRBV5-1	NA	NA	TRBJ2-5	CASSLADQGETQYF	TGCGCCAGCAGCTTGGCTGACCAGGGGGAGACCCAGTACTTC
TRBV7-3	NA	TRBD2	TRBJ2-1	CASSLSTSGLYNEQFF	TGTGCCAGCAGCTTAAGCACTAGCGGGCTCTACAATGAGCAGTTCTTC
TRBV15	NA	TRBD1	TRBJ2-7	CATSRVPGGSYEQYF	TGTGCCACCAGCAGAGTGCCAGGGGGCTCCTACGAGCAGTACTTC
TRBV27	few	NA	TRBJ2-1	CASSFLGQAEQFF	TGTGCCAGCAGTTTTCTTGGGCAGGCTGAGCAGTTCTTC
TRBV6-2/TRBV6-3	few	NA	TRBJ2-5	CASSPRTDVVRQETQYF	TGTGCCAGCAGCCCGCGGACAGACGTCGTGAGGCAAGAGACCCAGTACTTC
TRBV6-5	NA	NA	TRBJ1-1	CATSIRQDTEAFF	TGTGCCACCAGTATTCGACAGGACACTGAAGCTTTCTTT
TRBV7-2	NA	TRBD1	TRBJ1-1	CASSFTGANTEAFF	TGTGCCAGCAGCTTTACAGGGGCAAATACTGAAGCTTTCTTT
TRBV28	NA	NA	TRBJ2-5	CASSLGGQGLKTQYF	TGTGCCAGCAGTTTAGGCGGACAGGGACTAAAGACCCAGTACTTC
TRBV7-3	NA	NA	TRBJ2-1	CASSQQGDSYNEQFF	TGTGCCAGCAGCCAGCAGGGTGACTCCTACAATGAGCAGTTCTTC
TRBV18	NA	TRBD2	TRBJ2-5	CASSPRSLAGSGETQYF	TGTGCCAGCTCACCGCGGTCTCTAGCGGGGAGTGGGGAGACCCAGTACTTC